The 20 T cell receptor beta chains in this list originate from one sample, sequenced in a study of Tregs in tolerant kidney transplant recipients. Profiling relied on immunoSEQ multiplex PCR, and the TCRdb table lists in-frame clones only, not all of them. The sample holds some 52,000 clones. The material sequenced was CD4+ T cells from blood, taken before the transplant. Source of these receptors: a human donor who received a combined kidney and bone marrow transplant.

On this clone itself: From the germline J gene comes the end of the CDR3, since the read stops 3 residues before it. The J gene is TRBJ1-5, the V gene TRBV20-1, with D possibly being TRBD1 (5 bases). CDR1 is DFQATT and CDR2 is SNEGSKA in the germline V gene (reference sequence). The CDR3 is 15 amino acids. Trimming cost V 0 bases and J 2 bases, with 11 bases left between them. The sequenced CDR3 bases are TGCAGTGCTAGAGATGGGGGGGATGGCAATCAGCCC. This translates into CSARDGGDGNQP. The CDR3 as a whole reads CSARDGGDGNQPQHF.

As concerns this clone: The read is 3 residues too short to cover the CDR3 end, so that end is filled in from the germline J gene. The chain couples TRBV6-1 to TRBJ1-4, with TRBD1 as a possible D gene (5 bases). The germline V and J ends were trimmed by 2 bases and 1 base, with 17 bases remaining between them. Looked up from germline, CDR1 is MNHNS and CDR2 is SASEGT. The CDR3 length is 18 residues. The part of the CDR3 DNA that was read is TGTGCCAGCAGTGAATTGGCAGGGCGTAGAGGAACTAATGAAAAA. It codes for CASSELAGRRGTNEK. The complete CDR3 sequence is CASSELAGRRGTNEKLFF.

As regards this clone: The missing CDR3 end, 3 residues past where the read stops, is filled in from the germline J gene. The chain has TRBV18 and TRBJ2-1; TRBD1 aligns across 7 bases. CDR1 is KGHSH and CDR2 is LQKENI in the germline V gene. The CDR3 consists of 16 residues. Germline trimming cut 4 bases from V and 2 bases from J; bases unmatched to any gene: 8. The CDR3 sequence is CASSLVSGTAYNEQFF. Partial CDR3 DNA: TGTGCCAGCTCACTGGTTTCCGGGACAGCCTACAATGAG.

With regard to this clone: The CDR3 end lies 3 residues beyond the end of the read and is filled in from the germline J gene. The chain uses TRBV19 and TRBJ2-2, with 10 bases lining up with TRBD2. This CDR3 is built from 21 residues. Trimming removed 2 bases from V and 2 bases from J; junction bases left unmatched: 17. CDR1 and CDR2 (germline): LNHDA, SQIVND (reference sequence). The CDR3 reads CASSIISGGGLAGDNTGELFF. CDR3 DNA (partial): TGTGCCAGTAGTATAATTTCGGGGGGCGGCCTAGCGGGAGATAACACCGGGGAG.

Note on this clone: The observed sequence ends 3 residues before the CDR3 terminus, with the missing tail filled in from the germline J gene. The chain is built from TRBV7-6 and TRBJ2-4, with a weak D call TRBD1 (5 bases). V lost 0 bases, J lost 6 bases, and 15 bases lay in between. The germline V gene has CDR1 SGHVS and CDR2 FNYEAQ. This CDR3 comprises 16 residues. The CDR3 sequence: CASSLAPARGLNIQYF. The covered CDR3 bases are TGTGCCAGCAGCTTAGCGCCAGCTAGGGGTTTAAACATT.

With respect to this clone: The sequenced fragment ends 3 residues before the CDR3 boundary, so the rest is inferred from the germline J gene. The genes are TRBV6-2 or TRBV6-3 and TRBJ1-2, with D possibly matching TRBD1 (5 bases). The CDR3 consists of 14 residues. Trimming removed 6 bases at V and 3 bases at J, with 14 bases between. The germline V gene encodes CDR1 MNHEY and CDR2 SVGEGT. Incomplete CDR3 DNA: TGTGCCAGCAGCTACCGACAGAACCACTATGGC. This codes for CASSYRQNHYG. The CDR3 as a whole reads CASSYRQNHYGYTF.

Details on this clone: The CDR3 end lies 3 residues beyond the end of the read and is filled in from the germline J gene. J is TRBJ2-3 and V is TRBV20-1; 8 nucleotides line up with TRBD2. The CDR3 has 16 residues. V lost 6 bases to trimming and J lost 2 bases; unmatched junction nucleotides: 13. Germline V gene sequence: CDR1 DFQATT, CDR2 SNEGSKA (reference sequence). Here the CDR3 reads CSALTGGGADTDTQYF. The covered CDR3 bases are TGCAGTGCCCTCACCGGGGGGGGCGCCGACACAGATACG.

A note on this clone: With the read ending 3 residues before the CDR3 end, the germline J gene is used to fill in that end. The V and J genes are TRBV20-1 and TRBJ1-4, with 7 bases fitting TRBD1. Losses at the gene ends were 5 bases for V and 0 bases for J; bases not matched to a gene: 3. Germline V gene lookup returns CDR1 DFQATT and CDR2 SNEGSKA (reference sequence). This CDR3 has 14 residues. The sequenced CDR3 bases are TGCAGTGCTTCTGGGACAGCAACTAATGAAAAA. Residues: CSASGTATNEK. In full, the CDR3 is CSASGTATNEKLFF.

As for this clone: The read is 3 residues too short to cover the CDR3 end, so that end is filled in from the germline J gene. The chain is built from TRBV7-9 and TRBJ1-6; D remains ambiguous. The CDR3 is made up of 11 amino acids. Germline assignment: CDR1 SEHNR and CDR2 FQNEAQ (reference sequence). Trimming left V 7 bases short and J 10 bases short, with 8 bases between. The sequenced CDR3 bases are TGTGCCAGCACCTCAGGCTCACCC. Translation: CASTSGSP. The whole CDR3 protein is CASTSGSPLHF.

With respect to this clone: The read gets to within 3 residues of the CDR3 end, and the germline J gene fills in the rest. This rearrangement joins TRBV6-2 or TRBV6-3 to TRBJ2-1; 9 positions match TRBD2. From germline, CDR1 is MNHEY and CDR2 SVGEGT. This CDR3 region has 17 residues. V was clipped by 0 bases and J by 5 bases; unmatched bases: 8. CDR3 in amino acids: CASSYSRRGRENNEQFF. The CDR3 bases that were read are TGTGCCAGCAGTTACTCGAGGCGCGGGAGGGAAAACAATGAG.

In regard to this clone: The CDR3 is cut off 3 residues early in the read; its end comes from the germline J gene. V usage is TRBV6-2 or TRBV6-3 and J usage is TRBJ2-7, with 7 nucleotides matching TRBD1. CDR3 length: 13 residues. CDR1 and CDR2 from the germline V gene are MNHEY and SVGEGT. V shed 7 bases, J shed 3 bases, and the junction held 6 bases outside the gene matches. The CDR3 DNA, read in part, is TGTGCCAGCACCCTCGCAGGGGGCTACGAG. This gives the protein CASTLAGGYE. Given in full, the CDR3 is CASTLAGGYEQYF.

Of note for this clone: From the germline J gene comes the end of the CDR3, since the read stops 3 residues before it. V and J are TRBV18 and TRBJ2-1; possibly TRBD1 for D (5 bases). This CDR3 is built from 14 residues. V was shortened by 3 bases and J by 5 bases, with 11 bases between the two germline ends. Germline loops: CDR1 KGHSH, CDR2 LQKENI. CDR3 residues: CASSPRALDNEQFF. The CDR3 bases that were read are TGTGCCAGCTCACCCAGGGCCCTGGACAATGAG.

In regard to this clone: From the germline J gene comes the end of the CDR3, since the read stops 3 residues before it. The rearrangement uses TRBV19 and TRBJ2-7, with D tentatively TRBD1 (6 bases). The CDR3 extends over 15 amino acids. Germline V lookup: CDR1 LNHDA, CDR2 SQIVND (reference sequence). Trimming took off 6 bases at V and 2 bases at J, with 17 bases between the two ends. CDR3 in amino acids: CASRRNRDTAYEQYF. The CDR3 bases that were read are TGTGCCAGTAGACGCAACCGGGACACTGCCTACGAG. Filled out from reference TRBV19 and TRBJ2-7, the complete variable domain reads DGGITQSPKYLFRKEGQNVTLSCEQNLNHDAMYWYRQDPGQGLRLIYYSQIVNDFQKGDIAEGYSVSREKKESFPLTVTSAQKNPTAFYLCASRRNRDTAYEQYFGPGTRLTVT.

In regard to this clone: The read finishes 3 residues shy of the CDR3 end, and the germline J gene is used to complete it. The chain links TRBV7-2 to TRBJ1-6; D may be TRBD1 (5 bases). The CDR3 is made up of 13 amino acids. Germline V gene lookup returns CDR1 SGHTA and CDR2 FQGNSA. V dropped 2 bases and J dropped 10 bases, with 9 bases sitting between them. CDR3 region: CASSLQGRSPLHF. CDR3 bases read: TGTGCCAGCAGCTTACAGGGAAGGTCACCC.

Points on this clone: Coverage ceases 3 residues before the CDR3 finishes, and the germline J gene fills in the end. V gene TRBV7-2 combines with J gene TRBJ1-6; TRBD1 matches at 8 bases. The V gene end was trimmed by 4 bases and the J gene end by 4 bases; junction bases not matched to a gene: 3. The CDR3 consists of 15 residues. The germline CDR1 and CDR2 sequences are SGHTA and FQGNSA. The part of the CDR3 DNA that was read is TGTGCCAGCAGCTCGCGGACAGGGTATAATTCACCC. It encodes CASSSRTGYNSP. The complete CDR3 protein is CASSSRTGYNSPLHF.

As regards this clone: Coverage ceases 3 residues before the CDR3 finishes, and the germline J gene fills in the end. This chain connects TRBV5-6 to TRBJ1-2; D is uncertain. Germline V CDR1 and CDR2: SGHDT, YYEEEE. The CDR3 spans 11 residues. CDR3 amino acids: CASSLGGGYTF. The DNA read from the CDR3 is TGTGCCAGCAGCTTGGGTGGCGGC.

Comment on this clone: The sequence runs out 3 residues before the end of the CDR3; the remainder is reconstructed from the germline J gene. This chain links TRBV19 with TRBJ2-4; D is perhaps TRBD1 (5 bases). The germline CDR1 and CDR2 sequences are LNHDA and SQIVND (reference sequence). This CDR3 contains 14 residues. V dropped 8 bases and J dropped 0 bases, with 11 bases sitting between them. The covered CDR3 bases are TGTGCCAGTGTCCCCACAGGAGCCAAAAACATT. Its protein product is CASVPTGAKNI. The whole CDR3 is CASVPTGAKNIQYF.

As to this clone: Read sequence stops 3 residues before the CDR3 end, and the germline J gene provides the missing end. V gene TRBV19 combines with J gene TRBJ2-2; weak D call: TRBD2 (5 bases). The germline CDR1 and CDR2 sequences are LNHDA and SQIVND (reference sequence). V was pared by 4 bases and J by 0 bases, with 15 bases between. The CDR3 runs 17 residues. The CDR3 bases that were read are TGTGCCAGTAGTACCCACGGCCGACTAACGAACACCGGGGAG. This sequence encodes CASSTHGRLTNTGE. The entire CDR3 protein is CASSTHGRLTNTGELFF.

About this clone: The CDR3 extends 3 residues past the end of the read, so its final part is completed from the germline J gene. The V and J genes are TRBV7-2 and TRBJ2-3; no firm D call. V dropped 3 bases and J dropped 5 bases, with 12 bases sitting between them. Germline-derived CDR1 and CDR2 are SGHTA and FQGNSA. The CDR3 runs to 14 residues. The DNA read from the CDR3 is TGTGCCAGCAGCTTCCTATCGAAGAGAGATACG. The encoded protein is CASSFLSKRDT. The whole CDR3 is CASSFLSKRDTQYF.

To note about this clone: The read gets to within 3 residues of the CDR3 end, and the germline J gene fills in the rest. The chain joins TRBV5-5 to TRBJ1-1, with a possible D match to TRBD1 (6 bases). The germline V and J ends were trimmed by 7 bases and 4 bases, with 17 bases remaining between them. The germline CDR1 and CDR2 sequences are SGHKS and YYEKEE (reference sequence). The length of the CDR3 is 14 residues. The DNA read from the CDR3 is TGTGCCAGCGGATCCGGGACAAAAGGCACTGAA. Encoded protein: CASGSGTKGTE. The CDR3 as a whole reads CASGSGTKGTEAFF.